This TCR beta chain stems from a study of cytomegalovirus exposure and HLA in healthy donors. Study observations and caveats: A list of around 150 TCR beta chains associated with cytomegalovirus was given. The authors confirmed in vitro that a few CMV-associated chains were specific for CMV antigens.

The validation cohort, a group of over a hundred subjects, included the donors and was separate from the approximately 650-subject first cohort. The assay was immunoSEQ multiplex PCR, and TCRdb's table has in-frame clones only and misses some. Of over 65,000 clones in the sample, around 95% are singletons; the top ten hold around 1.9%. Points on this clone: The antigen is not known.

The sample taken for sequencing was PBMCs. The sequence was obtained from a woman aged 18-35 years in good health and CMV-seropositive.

The CDR3 sequence: CASSDLPGDQPQHF. CDR3 coding DNA: TGTGCCAGCAGTGACCTCCCAGGGGATCAGCCCCAGCATTTT. V usage is TRBV6-1 and J usage is TRBJ1-5; tentative D call: TRBD1 (6 bases). Per germline, CDR1 MNHNS and CDR2 SASEGT. V was clipped by 3 bases and J by 5 bases, with 11 bases between them. The CDR3 runs to 14 residues.